This TCR beta chain was captured in a study of blood T cell repertoires in COVID-19. With 6 bases clipped from V and 5 bases from J, the junction kept 7 bases outside the gene matches. Germline CDR1 and CDR2: SGHRS and YFSETQ. The CDR3 extends over 14 amino acids. Assay used: immunoSEQ multiplex PCR; TCRdb lists only in-frame clones, some missing. The data show a few hundred thousand clones, more than 75% seen once. V and J are TRBV5-1 and TRBJ2-5, with 10 bases identical to TRBD1. The origin of this receptor is a man aged 60-69 years with acute or convalescent COVID-19. Sequenced input: peripheral blood. CDR3 bases: TGCGCCAGCAACCCGACAGGGGGCAGTGAGACCCAGTACTTC. It codes for CASNPTGGSETQYF.